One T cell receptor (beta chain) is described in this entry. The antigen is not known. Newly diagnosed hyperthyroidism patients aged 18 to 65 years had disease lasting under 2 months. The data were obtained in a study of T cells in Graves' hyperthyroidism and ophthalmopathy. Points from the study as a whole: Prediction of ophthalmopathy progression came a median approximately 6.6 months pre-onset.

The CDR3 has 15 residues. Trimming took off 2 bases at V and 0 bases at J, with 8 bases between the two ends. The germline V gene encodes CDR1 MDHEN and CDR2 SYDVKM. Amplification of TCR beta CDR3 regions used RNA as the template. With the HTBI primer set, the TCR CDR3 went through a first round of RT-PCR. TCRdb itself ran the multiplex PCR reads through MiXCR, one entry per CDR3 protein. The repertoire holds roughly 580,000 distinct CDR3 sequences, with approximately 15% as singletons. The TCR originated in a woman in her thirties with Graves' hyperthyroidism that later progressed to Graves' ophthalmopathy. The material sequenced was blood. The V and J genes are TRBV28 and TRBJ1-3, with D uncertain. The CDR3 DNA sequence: TGTGCCAGCAGTTTAGCAGTCTTCTCTGGAAACACCATATATTTT. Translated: CASSLAVFSGNTIYF.